These T cell receptor beta chains were read from a single sample in a study of CXCR3-negative and CXCR3-positive naive CD8 T cells. Following a re-call of the 5' RACE reads, TCRdb has one entry per CDR3 protein and lacks DNA. In all, the sample yields about 70,000 distinct CDR3 sequences. The sample was naive CXCR3+ CD8+ T cells from blood. These receptors all stem from a human donor in good health. Some clones in this sample may be carry-over from other donors' samples. Each CDR3 is given with its conserved first and last residue.

TRBJ1-1 | TRBV5-1 | CASSFPGQGMNTEAFF
TRBJ2-1 | TRBV20-1 | CSARPTSGGDYNEQFF
TRBJ2-1 | TRBV7-3 | CASSPQDRLANEQFF
TRBJ2-3 | TRBV7-3 | CASSPQGNRDTQYF
TRBJ1-5 | TRBV13 | CASSLGLEGNQPQHF
TRBJ2-7 | TRBV6-1 | CASSEGEYEQYF
TRBJ2-7 | TRBV7-3 | CASSLLAGGSYEQYF
TRBJ1-5 | TRBV15 | CATSRRDQPQHF
TRBJ2-3 | TRBV4-3 | CASSQDLSGVVPDTQYF
TRBJ2-3 | TRBV29-1 | CSVESFGLQDTDTQYF
TRBJ2-2 | TRBV28 | CASRNSGQGITGELFF
TRBJ2-7 | TRBV6-2/TRBV6-3 | CASSYGWEQYF
TRBJ1-1 | TRBV7-2 | CASSLARDYTEAFF
TRBJ2-2 | TRBV28 | CASSLLAGGDTGELFF
TRBJ1-1 | TRBV7-9 | CASSFPGTVNTEAFF
TRBJ2-1 | TRBV6-2/TRBV6-3 | CASSYYETSDNEQFF
TRBJ2-1 | TRBV27 | CASSPRGSGNEQFF
TRBJ2-7 | TRBV29-1 | CSVERGGYEQYF
TRBJ2-4 | TRBV7-9 | CASAGEAGDPSGWLAKNIQYF
TRBJ2-5 | TRBV6-2/TRBV6-3 | CASSYLRDREETQYF
TRBJ2-5 | TRBV29-1 | CSVEMNLQGETQYF
TRBJ1-2 | TRBV2 | CASTYIYGYTF
TRBJ1-2 | TRBV7-9 | CASSLSSPGQGGFPGTF
TRBJ2-1 | TRBV29-1 | CSVEISLLDNEQFF
TRBJ2-1 | TRBV25-1 | CASSDPPGGSYNEQFF
TRBJ2-1 | TRBV7-2 | CASSPERTGPIYNEQFF
TRBJ2-2 | TRBV29-1 | CSVGAGVNTGELFF
TRBJ2-1 | TRBV6-2/TRBV6-3 | CASSYDPLSYNEQFF
TRBJ1-5 | TRBV7-6 | CASSFDSNQPQHF
TRBJ2-1 | TRBV7-2 | CASSLRQGTHSYNEQFF
TRBJ2-1 | TRBV6-5 | CASSYVLGANNEQFF
TRBJ2-5 | TRBV12-3/TRBV12-4 | CASSLTTGQETQYF
TRBJ2-7 | TRBV6-5 | CASSYKHEQYF
TRBJ2-7 | TRBV27 | CASSSGALSYEQYF
TRBJ2-1 | TRBV6-2/TRBV6-3 | CASSPGLRGEQFF
TRBJ1-1 | TRBV30 | CAWGWGANTEAFF
TRBJ2-7 | TRBV7-9 | CASSPGVGTGIYEQYF
TRBJ2-1 | TRBV5-5 | CASSLAVTGGIYEQFF